Shown below are 28 T cell receptor beta chains from a single sample sequenced in a study of technical replicates of blood from four donors (dated by TCRdb to between 2016 and 2019). The library was produced with the immunoSEQ multiplex PCR assay. TCRdb provides this immuneACCESS table in a form limited to in-frame rearrangements. Some clones are lacking; in checked studies, under half of them reflect an unresolved V gene, and why the rest are absent is not known. The sample table records over 85,000 clones; roughly 93% of these occur just once. The biggest ten clones account for about 0.27% of the sample. Material: T cells isolated from PBMCs. These TCRs come from a human donor in good health.

V gene TRBV29-1 combines with J gene TRBJ1-1; D ambiguous. Trimming cost V 7 bases and J 2 bases, with 20 bases left between them. Germline V gene data show CDR1 as SQVTM and CDR2 as ANQGSEA. The CDR3 contains 15 residues. CDR3 sequence reads: CSDHSRKRTNTEAFF. CDR3 bases: TGCAGCGATCACTCTCGAAAGCGGACTAACACTGAAGCTTTCTTT. The full variable domain, its missing parts supplied by reference TRBV29-1 and TRBJ1-1, is SAVISQKPSRDICQRGTSLTIQCQVDSQVTMMFWYRQQPGQSLTLIATANQGSEATYESGFVIDKFPISRPNLTFSTLTVSNMSPEDSSIYLCSDHSRKRTNTEAFFGQGTRLTVV.

The V gene is TRBV7-9, the J gene TRBJ2-3, with 14 nucleotides matching TRBD2. V dropped 11 bases and J dropped 3; count of bases not matched to a gene: 7. CDR1 is SEHNR, CDR2 FQNEAQ, per germline (reference sequence). The CDR3 runs to 15 residues. The CDR3 loop reads CAGSRLAGGTDTQYF. The CDR3 DNA is TGTGCCGGGTCGAGACTAGCGGGAGGGACAGATACGCAGTATTTT.

This clone has only one observation. This chain connects TRBV11-2 to TRBJ1-5, with D perhaps matching TRBD1 (5 bases). The length of the CDR3 is 13 residues. In germline, CDR1 is SGHAT, CDR2 FQNNGV. DNA for the CDR3: TGTGCGACCTCCCGGGGAGGGGATCAGCCCCAGCATTTT. Amino acid sequence: CATSRGGDQPQHF. Filled out from reference TRBV11-2 and TRBJ1-5, the complete variable domain reads EAGVAQSPRYKIIEKRQSVAFWCNPISGHATLYWYQQILGQGPKLLIQFQNNGVVDDSQLPKDRFSAERLKGVDSTLKIQPAKLEDSAVYLCATSRGGDQPQHFGDGTRLSIL.

V usage is TRBV5-1 and J usage is TRBJ1-2; TRBD1 might be the D (6 bases). Trimming left V 4 bases short and J 2 bases short, with 12 bases between. Germline V gene data show CDR1 as SGHRS and CDR2 as YFSETQ. This CDR3 is built from 14 residues. This CDR3 is CASSPTDRNYGYTF. In nucleotides, the CDR3 is TGCGCCAGCAGCCCGACGGACAGAAACTATGGCTACACCTTC.

The V gene is TRBV29-1, the J gene TRBJ2-7; no reliable D call. This CDR3 has 12 residues. Germline values: CDR1 SQVTM, CDR2 ANQGSEA. The V end was cut by 3 bases, the J end by 0 bases, with 6 bases between. CDR3: CSVEGSSYEQYF. CDR3 nucleotide sequence: TGCAGCGTTGAGGGCAGCTCCTACGAGCAGTACTTC.

The J gene is TRBJ2-7, the V gene TRBV19, with TRBD1 matching 7 bases. The CDR3 has 15 amino acids. With 6 bases clipped from V and 2 bases from J, the junction kept 10 bases outside the gene matches. Germline lookup yields CDR1 LNHDA and CDR2 SQIVND (reference sequence). The CDR3: CASSAATGKAYEQYF. For the CDR3, the DNA is TGTGCCAGTAGCGCCGCGACAGGGAAGGCCTACGAGCAGTACTTC.

This chain links TRBV5-5 with TRBJ1-3; 8 bases agree with TRBD1. The CDR3 consists of 14 residues. Germline CDR1 reads SGHKS; CDR2 reads YYEKEE (reference sequence). The junction had 2 bases not matched to a gene; V was cut back by 2 bases and J by 4 bases. The CDR3 region has the DNA TGTGCCAGCAGCTTCCGGACAGGGGGAAACACCATATATTTT. Translation: CASSFRTGGNTIYF.

This clone appeared a single time. V and J are TRBV5-8 and TRBJ2-5; 8 bases are shared with TRBD1. Germline CDR1 is SGHTS and CDR2 is YDEGEE. The CDR3 has 14 amino acids. V lost 2 bases, J lost 3 bases, and 3 bases stayed unmatched. The chain's CDR3 is CASSFPGQEETQYF. DNA of the CDR3: TGTGCCAGCAGCTTCCCGGGACAGGAAGAGACCCAGTACTTC. Full variable domain (outside the CDR3, taken from reference TRBV5-8 and TRBJ2-5): EAGVTQSPTHLIKTRGQQATLRCSPISGHTSVYWYQQALGLGLQFLLWYDEGEERNRGNFPPRFSGRQFPNYSSELNVNALELEDSALYLCASSFPGQEETQYFGPGTRLLVL.

This chain connects TRBV19 to TRBJ2-7; a weak D match, TRBD1 (6 bases). This CDR3 has 15 residues. Between the trimmed V and J ends, which lost 5 bases and 2 bases, there was a span of 16 bases. Germline CDR1 and CDR2: LNHDA and SQIVND (reference sequence). The CDR3 protein is CASSPGMGAAYEQYF. CDR3 coding DNA: TGTGCCAGTAGTCCAGGGATGGGGGCGGCCTACGAGCAGTACTTC. The full variable domain, completed using reference TRBV19 and TRBJ2-7, is DGGITQSPKYLFRKEGQNVTLSCEQNLNHDAMYWYRQDPGQGLRLIYYSQIVNDFQKGDIAEGYSVSREKKESFPLTVTSAQKNPTAFYLCASSPGMGAAYEQYFGPGTRLTVT.

The CDR3 spells CASSPGGRGPNQPQHF. The CDR3 DNA is TGTGCCAGCAGCCCAGGAGGCAGGGGCCCCAATCAGCCCCAGCATTTT. The chain is built from TRBV7-8 and TRBJ1-5; tentative D call: TRBD1 (6 bases). Germline CDR1 is SGHVS and CDR2 is FQNEAQ. The length of the CDR3 is 16 residues. V was clipped by 5 bases and J by 3 bases, with 17 bases between them.

The chain is built from TRBV4-1 and TRBJ2-5; 7 bases align to TRBD1. The CDR3 runs to 15 residues. Losses at the gene ends were 1 base for V and 4 bases for J; bases not matched to a gene: 6. Per the germline V gene, CDR1 is MGHRA and CDR2 is YSYEKL. CDR3 sequence: CASSQVGRGTETQYF. The CDR3 DNA is TGCGCCAGCAGCCAAGTCGGCAGGGGGACAGAGACCCAGTACTTC.

J is TRBJ1-1 and V is TRBV7-8; a possible D gene is TRBD1 (5 bases). Trimming shortened V by 3 bases and J by 0 bases, and 11 bases separated the two germline ends. The CDR3 consists of 15 residues. The germline gives CDR1 SGHVS, CDR2 FQNEAQ. The CDR3 spells CASSFATAMNTEAFF. The DNA of the CDR3 is TGTGCCAGCAGCTTTGCGACAGCTATGAACACTGAAGCTTTCTTT. The variable domain in full, completed from reference TRBV7-8 and TRBJ1-1, reads GAGVSQSPRYKVAKRGQDVALRCDPISGHVSLFWYQQALGQGPEFLTYFQNEAQLDKSGLPSDRFFAERPEGSVSTLKIQRTQQEDSAVYLCASSFATAMNTEAFFGQGTRLTVV.

This chain joins TRBV10-3 and TRBJ2-7, with 10 bases identical to TRBD1. J gave up 6 bases and V 4 bases, and 6 bases lay outside the gene matches. From germline, CDR1 is ENHRY and CDR2 SYGVKD. The CDR3 runs to 14 residues. The CDR3 bases are TGTGCCATCAGTGCGGGACAGGGGTGGCGCGAGCAGTACTTC. Translated: CAISAGQGWREQYF.

The rearrangement joins TRBV5-1 to TRBJ2-7; TRBD2 is a possible D gene (6 bases). V shed 3 bases and J shed 2 bases, with 15 bases lying between them. Germline lookup yields CDR1 SGHRS and CDR2 YFSETQ. The CDR3 is made up of 15 amino acids. The CDR3 here is CASSSGVGGPYEQYF. The CDR3 bases are TGCGCCAGCAGCTCGGGGGTGGGGGGTCCCTACGAGCAGTACTTC.

The V and J genes are TRBV7-2 and TRBJ2-3; tentative D call: TRBD2 (6 bases). This CDR3 spans 15 amino acids. Per the germline V gene, CDR1 is SGHTA and CDR2 is FQGNSA. Trimming cost V 1 base and J 0 bases, with 8 bases left between them. In DNA, the CDR3 is TGTGCCAGCAGCTTAGGGCTAGCGAGCACAGATACGCAGTATTTT. It specifies CASSLGLASTDTQYF.

This clone was counted once. The chain employs TRBV29-1 and TRBJ2-5; D call uncertain. Germline V gene lookup returns CDR1 SQVTM and CDR2 ANQGSEA. The CDR3 runs to 12 residues. Trimming took off 3 bases at V and 0 bases at J, with 5 bases between the two ends. The CDR3 DNA reads TGCAGCGTTGACCCGTACCAAGAGACCCAGTACTTC. This encodes CSVDPYQETQYF.

V gene TRBV5-1 combines with J gene TRBJ1-1; 9 bases match TRBD1. This CDR3 region has 14 residues. V trimming: 4 bases; J trimming: 3 bases; junction bases outside the gene matches: 4. CDR1 is SGHRS and CDR2 is YFSETQ in the germline V gene. The CDR3 protein is CASSMTGGDTEAFF. CDR3 DNA: TGCGCCAGCAGCATGACAGGGGGGGACACTGAAGCTTTCTTT.

CDR3 amino acids: CASSPPGGNYGYTF. The CDR3 region has the DNA TGTGCCAGCTCACCACCAGGCGGTAACTATGGCTACACCTTC. This chain uses TRBV18 with TRBJ1-2; D gene uncertain. CDR1 is KGHSH, CDR2 LQKENI, per germline. This CDR3 is built from 14 residues. V lost 0 bases, J lost 1 base, and 6 bases lay in between.

V and J are TRBV6-5 and TRBJ1-2; 9 bases agree with TRBD1. J lost 8 bases, V lost 5 bases, and 12 bases had no gene match. The germline V gene has CDR1 MNHEY and CDR2 SVGAGI. CDR3 length equals 15 residues. CDR3 protein: CASSPSGQGRIGYTF. Here the CDR3 DNA reads TGTGCCAGCAGTCCATCCGGACAGGGGCGAATCGGCTACACCTTC.

The chain links TRBV6-5 to TRBJ2-7; TRBD1 aligns across 9 bases. The CDR3 consists of 12 residues. J lost 6 bases, V lost 6 bases, and 3 bases had no gene match. Germline V CDR1 and CDR2: MNHEY, SVGAGI. The CDR3 loop is CASSEDRGEQYF. DNA of the CDR3: TGTGCCAGCAGCGAGGACAGGGGCGAGCAGTACTTC.

The rearrangement uses TRBV5-5 and TRBJ1-1; D is uncertain. V dropped 1 base and J dropped 4 bases, with 14 bases sitting between them. The germline CDR1 and CDR2 sequences are SGHKS and YYEKEE (reference sequence). The CDR3 extends over 15 amino acids. CDR3 residues: CASSLYPGDSTEAFF. CDR3 bases: TGTGCCAGCAGCTTGTACCCCGGGGATAGCACTGAAGCTTTCTTT.

This CDR3 is CAIRQGATYEQYF. For the CDR3, the DNA is TGTGCCATCAGGCAGGGGGCAACCTACGAGCAGTACTTC. This rearrangement joins TRBV10-3 to TRBJ2-7; 8 bases fit TRBD1. The V and J ends lost 6 bases and 2 bases, in that order; junction bases with no gene match: 3. The CDR3 covers 13 residues. Germline assignment: CDR1 ENHRY and CDR2 SYGVKD.

This chain connects TRBV28 to TRBJ2-1; D uncertain. The V and J ends lost 2 bases and 8 bases respectively, with 10 bases between them. In germline, CDR1 is MDHEN, CDR2 SYDVKM. This CDR3 is 13 amino acids long. The DNA of the CDR3 is TGTGCCAGCAGTTTAGCGTACCTGGATGAGCAGTTCTTC. Translation gives CASSLAYLDEQFF.

The V call is TRBV18, the J call TRBJ2-1; D is unclear. Germline loops: CDR1 KGHSH, CDR2 LQKENI. The CDR3 has 14 residues. The V gene lost 5 bases and the J gene lost 5 bases, with 13 bases spanning the gap. CDR3 sequence: CASSGPLENNEQFF. CDR3 nucleotides: TGTGCCAGCTCAGGTCCCCTTGAGAACAATGAGCAGTTCTTC.

The chain recombines TRBV7-9 with TRBJ2-5; TRBD2 matches 15 bases. Germline assignment: CDR1 SEHNR and CDR2 FQNEAQ (reference sequence). The CDR3 sequence is 19 residues long. V trimming: 3 bases; J trimming: 5 bases; junction bases outside the gene matches: 13. As DNA, the CDR3 is TGTGCCAGCAGCTTGGTCCGAGGACTAGCGGGAGGGCCAGGCGAGACCCAGTACTTC. The encoded protein is CASSLVRGLAGGPGETQYF.

This chain links TRBV11-3 with TRBJ2-2; 8 bases line up with TRBD1. The CDR3 is made up of 16 amino acids. Germline CDR1 reads SGHNT; CDR2 reads YENEEA. Unmatched junction bases numbered 3, after V lost 3 bases and J lost 0 bases. Here the CDR3 DNA reads TGTGCCAGCAGCTTGGACAGGGTTCCGAACACCGGGGAGCTGTTTTTT. Protein product: CASSLDRVPNTGELFF.

The chain recombines TRBV6-5 with TRBJ1-3; possibly TRBD1 for D (5 bases). From germline, CDR1 is MNHEY and CDR2 SVGAGI. The CDR3 spans 15 residues. Trimming pared 5 bases from V and 2 bases from J, leaving 13 bases between. CDR3 DNA sequence: TGTGCCAGCAGTCCCAAGGGGCGAGCTGGAAACACCATATATTTT. Residues: CASSPKGRAGNTIYF.

This clone showed up just once. This chain links TRBV5-1 with TRBJ2-2, with D possibly TRBD2 on 6 matching bases. V lost 4 bases, J lost 6 bases, and 25 bases lay in between. The germline V gene encodes CDR1 SGHRS and CDR2 YFSETQ. The CDR3 has 18 amino acids. CDR3 bases: TGCGCCAGCAGCCCCCGTCCGGCGAGACTAGTCTTATCCGGGGAGCTGTTTTTT. Protein sequence: CASSPRPARLVLSGELFF. Filled out from reference TRBV5-1 and TRBJ2-2, the complete variable domain reads KAGVTQTPRYLIKTRGQQVTLSCSPISGHRSVSWYQQTPGQGLQFLFEYFSETQRNKGNFPGRFSGRQFSNSRSEMNVSTLELGDSALYLCASSPRPARLVLSGELFFGEGSRLTVL.